This TCR beta chain derives from a study of T cells in Graves' hyperthyroidism and ophthalmopathy. CDR1 and CDR2 from the germline V gene are SGHVS and FQNEAQ. Deletions cut 3 bases from V and 4 bases from J, with 15 bases between. The CDR3 contains 16 residues. This clonotype was counted at least ten times. Diagnoses were established using clinical symptoms, serum thyroxine and TRAb, thyroid ultrasound and orbital computed tomography. From RNA transcripts, TCR beta CDR3 regions were amplified. In the first-round RT-PCR of the TCR CDR3, the HTBI primer set was used. TCRdb analysed the multiplex PCR reads with MiXCR anew, one entry per CDR3 protein. The sample lists 500,000 to 650,000 distinct CDR3 sequences, roughly 17% occurring once.

This TCR derives from a woman under 30 with Graves' ophthalmopathy. The sequenced sample was blood. The rearrangement uses TRBV7-8 and TRBJ1-4; D is ambiguous. This CDR3 reads CASSFKAGRSNEKLFF. The CDR3 region has the DNA TGTGCCAGCAGCTTCAAGGCCGGTAGGAGTAATGAAAAACTGTTTTTT. Using reference TRBV7-8 and TRBJ1-4 for the parts outside the CDR3, the full variable domain is GAGVSQSPRYKVAKRGQDVALRCDPISGHVSLFWYQQALGQGPEFLTYFQNEAQLDKSGLPSDRFFAERPEGSVSTLKIQRTQQEDSAVYLCASSFKAGRSNEKLFFGSGTQLSVL.